The rows below give T cell receptor beta chains drawn from one sample of a study of T cell repertoires in cytomegalovirus infection. For these TCRs, the target antigens are not known. One entry per CDR3 protein results from TCRdb running MiXCR on the reads. The sample has tens of thousands of distinct CDR3 sequences, approximately 36% seen once. What was sequenced was PBMCs, sequenced either directly or after in vitro stimulation (not recorded which). These receptors came from a human donor in good health (CMV status not recorded). Some clones in this sample may be carry-over from other donors' samples. Each CDR3 is given with its conserved first and last residue. D genes are given only for firm matches. Clone size is stated in some rows and not others, as once, few, many or a class when expanded.

>.|TRBJ1-3|few|TRBV4-1
TGCGCCAGCAGCCAACCGCCGGACACCGGGAACACCATATATTTT
CASSQPPDTGNTIYF
>.|TRBJ2-7|.|TRBV19
TGTGCCAGTACTCCGACAGCCCGAACCTACGAGCAGTACTTC
CASTPTARTYEQYF
>TRBD1|TRBJ2-3|.|TRBV5-5
TGTGCCAGCAGCTTAACCGGACAGGGTGGGACAGATACGCAGTATTTT
CASSLTGQGGTDTQYF
>.|TRBJ1-5|.|TRBV10-3
TGTGCCATCAGTGTAGGGGGGACCAATCAGCCCCAGCATTTT
CAISVGGTNQPQHF
>.|TRBJ2-1|.|TRBV5-6
TGTGCCAGCAGCCCCGACTTCGGGAGCAACAATGAGCAGTTCTTC
CASSPDFGSNNEQFF
>TRBD1|TRBJ2-5|.|TRBV2
TGTGCCAGCAAGATCGGACAGGGGAGGGGAGAGACCCAGTACTTC
CASKIGQGRGETQYF
>.|TRBJ2-7|many|TRBV12-3/TRBV12-4
TGTGCCAGCAGTTCCCCTGGACACCCGGCCGAGCAGTACTTC
CASSSPGHPAEQYF
>.|TRBJ1-1|many|TRBV29-1
TGCAGCGCCGACAGGAACACTGAAGCTTTCTTT
CSADRNTEAFF
>TRBD1|TRBJ1-1|few|TRBV5-4
TGTGCCAGCATGAAGACAGGGTTTGACACTGAAGCTTTCTTT
CASMKTGFDTEAFF
>TRBD1|TRBJ2-1|.|TRBV2
TGTGCCAGCACTGGGACAGGGATATACAATGAGCAGTTCTTC
CASTGTGIYNEQFF
>.|TRBJ2-3|few|TRBV20-1
TGCAGTGCTAGAGGCCCGGGTGGGGGGAGCGTTACGCAGTATTTT
CSARGPGGGSVTQYF
>.|TRBJ1-5|.|TRBV2
TGTGCCAGCAGGCTTACAACTGCACCCCCCCAGCATTTT
CASRLTTAPPQHF
>TRBD1|TRBJ2-6|few|TRBV12-3/TRBV12-4
TGTGCCAGCAGTATCTCCGGGACAGGGATTTGGTCTGGGGCCAACGTCCTGACTTTC
CASSISGTGIWSGANVLTF
>.|TRBJ2-3|.|TRBV10-3
TGTGCCATCAGTGAAGAGGCAGGGGCGAGAGATACGCAGTATTTT
CAISEEAGARDTQYF
>.|TRBJ2-2|few|TRBV24-1
TGTGCCACCAGTGATTCCAGCGTGAACACCGGGGAGCTGTTTTTT
CATSDSSVNTGELFF
>.|TRBJ2-1|few|TRBV6-2/TRBV6-3
TGTGCCAGCACGGTGGGGCGGTACAATGAGCAGTTCTTC
CASTVGRYNEQFF
>.|TRBJ2-7|few|TRBV2
TGTGCCAGCAGTGCTAACCCCCCGGACGAGCAGTACTTC
CASSANPPDEQYF
>.|TRBJ1-5|.|TRBV12-3/TRBV12-4
TGTGCCAGCAGTTTACGGCTTCCAGAGCCCCAGCATTTT
CASSLRLPEPQHF
>.|TRBJ2-5|.|TRBV6-2/TRBV6-3
TGTGCCAGCAGTTACGGGGGGCTTGGAATGGAGACCCAGTACTTC
CASSYGGLGMETQYF
>.|TRBJ2-5|few|TRBV5-4
TGTGCCACCTCCTGGCGGGACGGCCAAGAGACCCAGTACTTC
CATSWRDGQETQYF